This T cell receptor (beta chain) is drawn from a study of T-cell memory formation after mild COVID-19. TCRdb re-analysed the 5' RACE reads in MiXCR, keeping a single row per CDR3 protein. Found here are approximately 180,000 distinct CDR3 sequences, 15% to 20% of them singletons; the top ten hold approximately 2.2%. This clonotype was observed a handful of times. With 2 bases removed from V and 3 bases from J, the gap between germline ends came to 14 bases. The CDR3 sequence is 15 residues long. The rearrangement links TRBV12-3 or TRBV12-4 to TRBJ2-7, with D perhaps matching TRBD1 (6 bases). This sequence was found in an adult woman who had mild COVID-19 (a few samples of this study predate the infection). Cell type and time point are not known. The sample was PBMCs or a T cell subset sorted from them (not recorded which). The CDR3 nucleotides are TGTGCCAGCAGTTTAATGGCAGGGGCCCGCTACGAGCAGTACTTC. Residues: CASSLMAGARYEQYF.